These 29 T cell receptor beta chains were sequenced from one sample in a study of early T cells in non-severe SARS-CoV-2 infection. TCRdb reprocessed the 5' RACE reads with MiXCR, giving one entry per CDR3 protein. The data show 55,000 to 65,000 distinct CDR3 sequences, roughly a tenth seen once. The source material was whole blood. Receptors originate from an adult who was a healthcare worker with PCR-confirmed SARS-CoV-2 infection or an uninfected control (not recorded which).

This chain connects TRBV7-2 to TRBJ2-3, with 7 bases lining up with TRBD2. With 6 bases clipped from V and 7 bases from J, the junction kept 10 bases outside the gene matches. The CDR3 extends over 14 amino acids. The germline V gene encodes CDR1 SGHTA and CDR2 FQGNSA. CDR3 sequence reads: CASSFRAGENTQYF. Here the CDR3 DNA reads TGTGCCAGCAGTTTTAGGGCGGGGGAAAATACGCAGTATTTT.

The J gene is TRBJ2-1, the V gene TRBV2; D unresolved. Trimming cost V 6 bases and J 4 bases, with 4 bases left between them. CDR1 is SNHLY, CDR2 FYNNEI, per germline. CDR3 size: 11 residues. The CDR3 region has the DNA TGTGCCAGCAGAAATTACAATGAGCAGTTCTTC. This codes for CASRNYNEQFF. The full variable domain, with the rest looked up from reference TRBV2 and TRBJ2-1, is EPEVTQTPSHQVTQMGQEVILRCVPISNHLYFYWYRQILGQKVEFLVSFYNNEISEKSEIFDDQFSVERPDGSNFTLKIRSTKLEDSAMYFCASRNYNEQFFGPGTRLTVL.

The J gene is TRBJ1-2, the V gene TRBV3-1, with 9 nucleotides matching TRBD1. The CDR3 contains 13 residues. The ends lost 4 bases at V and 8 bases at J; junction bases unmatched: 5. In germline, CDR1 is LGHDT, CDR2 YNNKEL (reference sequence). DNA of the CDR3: TGTGCCAGCAGCCTCAGACAGGGGGACGGCTACACCTTC. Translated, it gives CASSLRQGDGYTF.

Here the CDR3 reads CASSPGKHNNEQFF. The CDR3 coding sequence is TGTGCCAGCTCACCAGGGAAACACAACAATGAGCAGTTCTTC. The chain links TRBV18 to TRBJ2-1; D remains ambiguous. Trimming pared 2 bases from V and 5 bases from J, leaving 10 bases between. The CDR3 runs to 14 residues. Germline V gene sequence: CDR1 KGHSH, CDR2 LQKENI.

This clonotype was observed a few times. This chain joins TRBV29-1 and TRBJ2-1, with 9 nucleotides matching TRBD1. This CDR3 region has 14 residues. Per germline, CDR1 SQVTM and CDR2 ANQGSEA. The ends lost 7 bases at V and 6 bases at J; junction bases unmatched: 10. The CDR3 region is CSAQRDRVGNEQFF. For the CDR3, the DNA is TGCAGCGCCCAGAGGGACAGGGTCGGCAATGAGCAGTTCTTC.

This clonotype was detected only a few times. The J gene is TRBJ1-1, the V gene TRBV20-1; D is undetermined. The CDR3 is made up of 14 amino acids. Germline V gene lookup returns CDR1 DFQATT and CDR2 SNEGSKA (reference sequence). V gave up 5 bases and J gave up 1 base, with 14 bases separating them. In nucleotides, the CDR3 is TGCAGTGCTTTTGTTACCGGGAAGAACACTGAAGCTTTCTTT. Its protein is CSAFVTGKNTEAFF.

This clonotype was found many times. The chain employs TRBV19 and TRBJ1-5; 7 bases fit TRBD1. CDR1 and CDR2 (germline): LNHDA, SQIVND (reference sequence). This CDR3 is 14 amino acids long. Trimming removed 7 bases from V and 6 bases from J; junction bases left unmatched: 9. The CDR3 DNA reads TGTGCCAGTATGAACTTCGACAGGGTTCAGCCCCAGCATTTT. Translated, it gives CASMNFDRVQPQHF.

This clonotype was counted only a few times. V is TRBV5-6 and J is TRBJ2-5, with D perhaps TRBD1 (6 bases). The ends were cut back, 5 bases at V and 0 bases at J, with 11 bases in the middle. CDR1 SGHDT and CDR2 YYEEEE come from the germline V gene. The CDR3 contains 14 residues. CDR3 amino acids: CASRGAAYQETQYF. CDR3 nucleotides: TGTGCCAGCAGGGGGGCGGCGTACCAAGAGACCCAGTACTTC.

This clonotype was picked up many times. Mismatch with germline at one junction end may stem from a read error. The CDR3 region has the DNA TGTGCCAGCTCAACGAATGAAAAACTGTTTTTT. Translating it yields CASSTNEKLFF. The chain joins TRBV18 to TRBJ1-4; D not certain. The V gene's germline CDR1 is KGHSH and CDR2 LQKENI. The CDR3 sequence is 11 residues long.

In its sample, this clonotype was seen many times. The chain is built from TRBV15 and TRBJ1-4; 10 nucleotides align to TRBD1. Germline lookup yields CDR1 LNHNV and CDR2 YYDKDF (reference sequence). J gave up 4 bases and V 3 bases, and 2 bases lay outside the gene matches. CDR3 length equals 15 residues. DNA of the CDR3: TGTGCCACCAGCAGGAGGACAGGGGGTAATGAAAAACTGTTTTTT. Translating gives CATSRRTGGNEKLFF. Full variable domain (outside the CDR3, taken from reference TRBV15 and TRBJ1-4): DAMVIQNPRYQVTQFGKPVTLSCSQTLNHNVMYWYQQKSSQAPKLLFHYYDKDFNNEADTPDNFQSRRPNTSFCFLDIRSPGLGDTAMYLCATSRRTGGNEKLFFGSGTQLSVL.

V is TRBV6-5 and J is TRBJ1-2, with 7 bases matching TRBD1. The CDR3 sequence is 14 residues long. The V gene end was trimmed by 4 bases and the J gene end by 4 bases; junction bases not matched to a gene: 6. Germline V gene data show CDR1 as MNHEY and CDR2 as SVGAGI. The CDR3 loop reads CASSSQDRSYGYTF. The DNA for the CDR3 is TGTGCCAGCAGTTCTCAGGACAGGAGCTATGGCTACACCTTC.

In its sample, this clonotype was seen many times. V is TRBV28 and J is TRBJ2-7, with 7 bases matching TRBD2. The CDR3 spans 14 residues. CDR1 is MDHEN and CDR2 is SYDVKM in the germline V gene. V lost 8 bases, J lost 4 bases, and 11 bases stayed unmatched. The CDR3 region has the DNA TGTGCCAGCGGGTTAGGCGGGAGAAGGTACGAGCAGTACTTC. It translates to CASGLGGRRYEQYF.

Here the CDR3 DNA reads TGCGCCAGCAGCCAAGACCGAACAGGGGTTTCACCCCTCCACTTT. It specifies CASSQDRTGVSPLHF. The rearrangement joins TRBV4-3 to TRBJ1-6, with 7 nucleotides matching TRBD1. This CDR3 region has 15 residues. V was pared by 0 bases and J by 9 bases, with 5 bases of the junction left unmatched. Germline CDR1 LGHNA, CDR2 YSLEER.

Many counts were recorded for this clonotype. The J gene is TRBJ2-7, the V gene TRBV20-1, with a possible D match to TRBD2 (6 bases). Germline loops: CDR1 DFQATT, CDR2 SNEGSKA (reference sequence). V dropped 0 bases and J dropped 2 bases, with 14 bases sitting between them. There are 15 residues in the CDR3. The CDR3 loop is CSARDPSGPTYEQYF. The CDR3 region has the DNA TGCAGTGCTAGAGATCCCAGCGGGCCCACCTACGAGCAGTACTTC.

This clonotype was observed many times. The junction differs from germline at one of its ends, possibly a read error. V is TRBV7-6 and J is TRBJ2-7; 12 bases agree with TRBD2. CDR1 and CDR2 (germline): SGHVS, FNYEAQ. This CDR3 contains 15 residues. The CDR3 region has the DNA TGTGCCAGCAGTTTAGGGACTAGCGGGCCCTACGAGCAGTACTTC. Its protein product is CASSLGTSGPYEQYF.

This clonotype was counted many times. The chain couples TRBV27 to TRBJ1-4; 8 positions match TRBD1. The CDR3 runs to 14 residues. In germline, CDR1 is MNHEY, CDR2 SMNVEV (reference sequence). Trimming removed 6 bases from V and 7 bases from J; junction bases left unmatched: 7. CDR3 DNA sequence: TGTGCCAGCAGCCCCCAGGGGGCACGTGAAAAACTGTTTTTT. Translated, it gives CASSPQGAREKLFF.

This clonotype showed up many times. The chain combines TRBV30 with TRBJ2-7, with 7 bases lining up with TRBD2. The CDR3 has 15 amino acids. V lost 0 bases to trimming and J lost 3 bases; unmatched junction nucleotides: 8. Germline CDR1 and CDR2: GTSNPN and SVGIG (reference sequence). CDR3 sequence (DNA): TGTGCCTGGAGTGTAGGGGTAGCGGGCCTCTACGAGCAGTACTTC. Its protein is CAWSVGVAGLYEQYF.

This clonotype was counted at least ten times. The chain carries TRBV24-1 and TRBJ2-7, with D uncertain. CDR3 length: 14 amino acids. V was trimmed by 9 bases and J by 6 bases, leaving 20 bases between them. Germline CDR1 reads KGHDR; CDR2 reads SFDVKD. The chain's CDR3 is CATVRFPKALEQYF. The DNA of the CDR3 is TGTGCCACCGTACGATTCCCCAAGGCCCTCGAGCAGTACTTC.

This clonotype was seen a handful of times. CDR3 sequence: CSAQSGTGIYNEQFF. Here the CDR3 DNA reads TGCAGCGCGCAATCCGGGACAGGGATATACAATGAGCAGTTCTTC. The chain has TRBV29-1 and TRBJ2-1; 9 positions match TRBD1. Germline V gene lookup returns CDR1 SQVTM and CDR2 ANQGSEA. CDR3 length: 15 residues. The trim removed 7 bases at V and 4 bases at J, leaving 11 bases unmatched.

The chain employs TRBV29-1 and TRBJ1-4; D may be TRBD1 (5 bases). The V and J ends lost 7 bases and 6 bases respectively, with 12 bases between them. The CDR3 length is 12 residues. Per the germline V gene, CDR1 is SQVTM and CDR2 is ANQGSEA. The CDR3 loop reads CSASGGDEKLFF. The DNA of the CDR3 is TGCAGCGCCTCTGGGGGAGATGAAAAACTGTTTTTT.

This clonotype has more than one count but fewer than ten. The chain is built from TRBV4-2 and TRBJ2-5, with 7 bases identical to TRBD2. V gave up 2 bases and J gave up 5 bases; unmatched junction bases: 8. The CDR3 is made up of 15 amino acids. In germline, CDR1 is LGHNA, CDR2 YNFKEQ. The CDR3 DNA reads TGTGCCAGCAGCCAACCTAGCGGAGCCGCGGAGACCCAGTACTTC. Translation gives CASSQPSGAAETQYF.

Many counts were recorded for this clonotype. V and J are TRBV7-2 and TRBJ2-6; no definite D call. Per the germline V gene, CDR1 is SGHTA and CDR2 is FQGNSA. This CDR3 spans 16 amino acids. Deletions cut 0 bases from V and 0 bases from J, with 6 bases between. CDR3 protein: CASSLARRSGANVLTF. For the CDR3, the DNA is TGTGCCAGCAGCTTAGCCCGCCGCTCTGGGGCCAACGTCCTGACTTTC.

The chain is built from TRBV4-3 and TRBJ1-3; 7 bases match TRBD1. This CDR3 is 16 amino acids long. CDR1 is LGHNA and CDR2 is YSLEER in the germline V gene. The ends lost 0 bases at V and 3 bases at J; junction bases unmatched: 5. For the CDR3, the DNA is TGCGCCAGCAGCCAAGACCTAACAGGGGTTGGAAACACCATATATTTT. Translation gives CASSQDLTGVGNTIYF.

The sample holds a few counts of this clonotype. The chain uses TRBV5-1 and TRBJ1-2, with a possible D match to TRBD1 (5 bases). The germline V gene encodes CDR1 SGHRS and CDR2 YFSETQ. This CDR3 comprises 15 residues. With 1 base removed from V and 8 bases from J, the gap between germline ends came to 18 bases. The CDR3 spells CASSLIPDTRRGYTF. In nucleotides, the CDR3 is TGCGCCAGCAGCTTGATCCCGGACACTCGGCGGGGCTACACCTTC.

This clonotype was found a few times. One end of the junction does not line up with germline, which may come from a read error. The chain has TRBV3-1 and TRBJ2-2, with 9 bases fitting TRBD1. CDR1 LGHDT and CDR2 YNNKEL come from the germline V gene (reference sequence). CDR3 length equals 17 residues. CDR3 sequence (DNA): TGTGCCAGCCGCCACTACCGACAGGGGGACAACACCGGGGAGCTGTTTTTT. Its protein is CASRHYRQGDNTGELFF.

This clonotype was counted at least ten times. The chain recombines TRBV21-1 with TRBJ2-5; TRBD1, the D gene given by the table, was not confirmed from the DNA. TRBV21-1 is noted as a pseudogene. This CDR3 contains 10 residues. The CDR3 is CASSQGAQYF. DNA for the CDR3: TGTGCCAGCTCCCAGGGGGCCCAGTACTTC.

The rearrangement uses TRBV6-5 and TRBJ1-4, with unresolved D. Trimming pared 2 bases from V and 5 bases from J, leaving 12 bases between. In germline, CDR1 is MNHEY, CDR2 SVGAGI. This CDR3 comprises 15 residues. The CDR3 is CASSYRADRNEKLFF. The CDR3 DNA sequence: TGTGCCAGCAGTTACAGGGCAGATCGGAATGAAAAACTGTTTTTT.

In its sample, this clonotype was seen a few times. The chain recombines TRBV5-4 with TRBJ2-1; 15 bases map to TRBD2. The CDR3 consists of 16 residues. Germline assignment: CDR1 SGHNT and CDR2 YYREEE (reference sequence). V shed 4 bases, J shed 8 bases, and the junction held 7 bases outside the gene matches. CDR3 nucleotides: TGTGCCAGCAGCCTATGGACTAGCGGGAGGGTCGATGAGCAGTTCTTC. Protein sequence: CASSLWTSGRVDEQFF.

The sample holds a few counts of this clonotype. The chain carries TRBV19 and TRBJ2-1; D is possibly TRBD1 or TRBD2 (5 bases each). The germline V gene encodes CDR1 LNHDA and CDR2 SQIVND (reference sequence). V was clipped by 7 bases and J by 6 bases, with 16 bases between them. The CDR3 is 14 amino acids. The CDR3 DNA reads TGTGCCAGTAATCCGGGGCTTTCCACCAATGAGCAGTTCTTC. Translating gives CASNPGLSTNEQFF.